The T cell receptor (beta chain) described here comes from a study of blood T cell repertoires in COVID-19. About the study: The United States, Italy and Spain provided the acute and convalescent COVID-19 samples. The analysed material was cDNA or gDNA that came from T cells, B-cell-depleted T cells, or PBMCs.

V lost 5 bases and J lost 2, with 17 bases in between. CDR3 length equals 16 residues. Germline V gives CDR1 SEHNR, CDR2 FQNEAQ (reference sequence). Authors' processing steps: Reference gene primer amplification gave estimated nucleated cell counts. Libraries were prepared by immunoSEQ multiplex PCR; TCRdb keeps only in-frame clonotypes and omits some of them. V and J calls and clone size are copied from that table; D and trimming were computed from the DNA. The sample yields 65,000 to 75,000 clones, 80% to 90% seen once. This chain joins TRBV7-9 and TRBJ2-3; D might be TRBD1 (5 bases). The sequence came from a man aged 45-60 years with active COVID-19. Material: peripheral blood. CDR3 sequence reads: CASSLDWGGSTDTQYF. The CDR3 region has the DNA TGTGCCAGCAGCCTGGATTGGGGCGGTTCCACAGATACGCAGTATTTT.